The rows below give T cell receptor beta chains drawn from one sample of a study of T cells expressing NK-cell markers. TCRdb reprocessed the 5' RACE reads; each CDR3 protein has one entry and no DNA is given. This sample's table has some 460,000 distinct CDR3 sequences. The sample taken for sequencing was blood T cells: a sorted CD56 or NKG2C T cell subset, CD4+ or CD8+ T cells, or bulk PBMC T cells (not recorded which). The receptors originated from a woman aged 45-65 years in good health. The CDR3 runs from the conserved cysteine through the conserved F or W.

J,length,V,CDR3
TRBJ2-7,13,TRBV10-3,CAIRKGNSYEQYF
TRBJ2-7,15,TRBV12-5,CASGLGLGSSYEQYF
TRBJ1-4,13,TRBV20-1,CSARDGTVPKLFF
TRBJ2-2,14,TRBV11-1,CASSRDLPTGELFF
TRBJ2-5,15,TRBV15,CATSRDISSWETQYF
TRBJ2-3,16,TRBV7-9,CASSLVVSGSTDTQYF
TRBJ2-2,14,TRBV7-9,CASRPAEDTGELFF
TRBJ2-7,15,TRBV10-3,CAISESGLAVYEQYF
TRBJ2-4,16,TRBV4-1,CASSQVAGLAKNIQYF
TRBJ2-1,15,TRBV12-3/TRBV12-4,CASSLRGINYNEQFF